This is a list of T cell receptor beta chains from one sample in a study of Graves' ophthalmopathy and Graves' hyperthyroidism. From the multiplex PCR reads, TCRdb called clonotypes with MiXCR, one entry per CDR3 protein. The repertoire holds fewer than 600,000 distinct CDR3 sequences, with about 15% as singletons. Sequencing was performed on blood. Receptors originate from a woman in her 30s with Graves' ophthalmopathy. CDR3s include the opening cysteine and the closing phenylalanine or tryptophan. Fields, in order: D gene, J gene, V gene, clone size, CDR3 DNA, CDR3 protein. D genes are given only for firm matches. Not every row has a clone size; where given, it reads once, few, many or a size class.

D gene: .; J gene: TRBJ2-2; V gene: TRBV18; clone size: many; CDR3 DNA: TGTGCCAGCTCACCGCAGGGTACCGGGGAGCTGTTTTTT; CDR3 protein: CASSPQGTGELFF
D gene: .; J gene: TRBJ1-6; V gene: TRBV28; clone size: .; CDR3 DNA: TGTGCCAGCAGGGTCTCAGGGGCGCAAGGGTATAATTCACCCCTCCACTTT; CDR3 protein: CASRVSGAQGYNSPLHF
D gene: .; J gene: TRBJ1-1; V gene: TRBV6-1; clone size: many; CDR3 DNA: TGTGCCAGCAGTGAAGCCTACTCTTGGAGGGGTAACACTGAAGCTTTCTTT; CDR3 protein: CASSEAYSWRGNTEAFF
D gene: TRBD1; J gene: TRBJ1-1; V gene: TRBV18; clone size: many; CDR3 DNA: TGTGCCAGCTCAGCCGGGACAGTGAACACTGAAGCTTTCTTT; CDR3 protein: CASSAGTVNTEAFF
D gene: .; J gene: TRBJ1-3; V gene: TRBV6-1; clone size: many; CDR3 DNA: TGTGCCAGCAGTGAAAGTGGGACCTCGGGAAACACCATATATTTT; CDR3 protein: CASSESGTSGNTIYF
D gene: .; J gene: TRBJ1-5; V gene: TRBV28; clone size: .; CDR3 DNA: TGTGCCAGCAGTGCAGGGAGTTTAAATCAGCCCCAGCATTTT; CDR3 protein: CASSAGSLNQPQHF
D gene: TRBD2; J gene: TRBJ2-5; V gene: TRBV20-1; clone size: many; CDR3 DNA: TGCAGTGCTAGAGGACCTAGCGGGAATAAAGAGACCCAGTACTTC; CDR3 protein: CSARGPSGNKETQYF
D gene: .; J gene: TRBJ2-4; V gene: TRBV19; clone size: .; CDR3 DNA: TGTGCCAGTAGTCCTCGGACTATCATAGGGGGGGACATTAAGTACTTC; CDR3 protein: CASSPRTIIGGDIKYF
D gene: .; J gene: TRBJ1-2; V gene: TRBV24-1; clone size: many; CDR3 DNA: TGTGCCACCAGTGGCAAACAGGGCGCGTTCTATGGCTACACCTTC; CDR3 protein: CATSGKQGAFYGYTF
D gene: .; J gene: TRBJ2-5; V gene: TRBV2; clone size: many; CDR3 DNA: TGTGCCAGCAGTGACATGGACCAACAAGAGACCCAGTACTTC; CDR3 protein: CASSDMDQQETQYF
D gene: .; J gene: TRBJ1-1; V gene: TRBV27; clone size: many; CDR3 DNA: TGTGCCAGCAGCACCGAAGTGGTCGAGTGGGGCAAGGGGCCTGAAGCTTTCTTT; CDR3 protein: CASSTEVVEWGKGPEAFF
D gene: .; J gene: TRBJ1-1; V gene: TRBV3-1; clone size: few; CDR3 DNA: TGTGCCAGCAGCCAAACGTCTGAAGCTTTCTTT; CDR3 protein: CASSQTSEAFF
D gene: .; J gene: TRBJ2-1; V gene: TRBV12-3/TRBV12-4; clone size: many; CDR3 DNA: TGTGCCAGCAGTCCACTCGGCCCCCTTCCATGGGAGCAGTTCTTC; CDR3 protein: CASSPLGPLPWEQFF
D gene: TRBD1; J gene: TRBJ2-2; V gene: TRBV13; clone size: few; CDR3 DNA: TGTGCCAGCAGCGAACAGTTGGGACAGGGTAACACCGGGGAGCTGTTTTTT; CDR3 protein: CASSEQLGQGNTGELFF
D gene: TRBD1; J gene: TRBJ1-2; V gene: TRBV12-3/TRBV12-4; clone size: .; CDR3 DNA: TGTGCCAGCACCCGGACAGGAAACTATGGCTACACCTTC; CDR3 protein: CASTRTGNYGYTF
D gene: .; J gene: TRBJ1-5; V gene: TRBV19; clone size: .; CDR3 DNA: TGTGCCAGTAACATACGCCTTAGTAGCAATCAGCCCCAGCATTTT; CDR3 protein: CASNIRLSSNQPQHF
D gene: TRBD1; J gene: TRBJ2-2; V gene: TRBV5-6; clone size: many; CDR3 DNA: TGTGCCAGCAGCAATGACAGGGGCACCGGGGAGCTGTTTTTT; CDR3 protein: CASSNDRGTGELFF
D gene: TRBD2; J gene: TRBJ2-2; V gene: TRBV4-1; clone size: many; CDR3 DNA: TGCGCCAGCAGCCAAGAATGGACGGGAGGGGACGGGGAGCTGTTTTTT; CDR3 protein: CASSQEWTGGDGELFF
D gene: .; J gene: TRBJ1-5; V gene: TRBV4-1; clone size: many; CDR3 DNA: TGCGCCAGCAGCCAAGATGGAGGGGCAAATCAGCCCCAGCATTTT; CDR3 protein: CASSQDGGANQPQHF
D gene: .; J gene: TRBJ1-6; V gene: TRBV7-2; clone size: .; CDR3 DNA: TGTGCCAGCAGCTTAGGAGGGGGGTCGAGTTCACCCCTCCACTTT; CDR3 protein: CASSLGGGSSSPLHF
D gene: TRBD1; J gene: TRBJ2-7; V gene: TRBV6-1; clone size: few; CDR3 DNA: TGTGCCAGCAGTGAAGCGCGTCGTTTTGACAGGGTAACCTACGAGCAGTACTTC; CDR3 protein: CASSEARRFDRVTYEQYF
D gene: .; J gene: TRBJ1-6; V gene: TRBV6-5; clone size: .; CDR3 DNA: TGTGCCAGCAGTTACTCGATTTCGAGGGGATCACCCCTCCACTTT; CDR3 protein: CASSYSISRGSPLHF
D gene: .; J gene: TRBJ2-7; V gene: TRBV11-2; clone size: many; CDR3 DNA: TGTGCCAGCAGCTTAGACACCGGGCGTTTGGTCGAGCAGTACTTC; CDR3 protein: CASSLDTGRLVEQYF
D gene: .; J gene: TRBJ1-2; V gene: TRBV7-9; clone size: once; CDR3 DNA: TGTGCCAGCAGCTTAGAAGGTGTAGGATTCTATGGCTACACCTTC; CDR3 protein: CASSLEGVGFYGYTF
D gene: TRBD1; J gene: TRBJ1-6; V gene: TRBV12-3/TRBV12-4; clone size: many; CDR3 DNA: TGTGCCAGCAGTACGACAGGGGTTGGTTCACCCCTCCACTTT; CDR3 protein: CASSTTGVGSPLHF
D gene: .; J gene: TRBJ2-6; V gene: TRBV11-1; clone size: many; CDR3 DNA: TGTGCCAGCAGTTCCGGGGGGACAAGCGGGGCCAACGTCCTGACTTTC; CDR3 protein: CASSSGGTSGANVLTF
D gene: .; J gene: TRBJ1-1; V gene: TRBV6-5; clone size: .; CDR3 DNA: TGTGCCAGCAGTTACCTAGAACGGTTAGGGAACACTGAAGCTTTCTTT; CDR3 protein: CASSYLERLGNTEAFF
D gene: .; J gene: TRBJ2-5; V gene: TRBV15; clone size: many; CDR3 DNA: TGTGCCACCAGCAGAGATCTGCCTGCCCAAGAGACCCAGTACTTC; CDR3 protein: CATSRDLPAQETQYF
D gene: .; J gene: TRBJ1-1; V gene: TRBV5-1; clone size: many; CDR3 DNA: TGCGCCAGCAGCTTGTACAGGACGAACACTGAAGCTTTCTTT; CDR3 protein: CASSLYRTNTEAFF
D gene: .; J gene: TRBJ2-5; V gene: TRBV2; clone size: many; CDR3 DNA: TGTGCCAGCACGGGGATCCAAGAGACCCAGTACTTC; CDR3 protein: CASTGIQETQYF
D gene: TRBD2; J gene: TRBJ2-2; V gene: TRBV6-2/TRBV6-3; clone size: many; CDR3 DNA: TGTGCCAGCAGTTACCAACCCCCGGGGATTGGCGGGGGACGGGAGCTGTTTTTT; CDR3 protein: CASSYQPPGIGGGRELFF
D gene: .; J gene: TRBJ1-2; V gene: TRBV7-2; clone size: many; CDR3 DNA: TGTGCCAGCAGTGCTTCTTCAGGGGTCTATGGCTACACCTTC; CDR3 protein: CASSASSGVYGYTF
D gene: .; J gene: TRBJ1-2; V gene: TRBV27; clone size: .; CDR3 DNA: TGTGCCAGCAGTCACGTCGACATGAACTATGGCTACACCTTC; CDR3 protein: CASSHVDMNYGYTF
D gene: .; J gene: TRBJ1-1; V gene: TRBV27; clone size: many; CDR3 DNA: TGTGCCAGCAGGAGTAACACTGAAGCTTTCTTT; CDR3 protein: CASRSNTEAFF
D gene: .; J gene: TRBJ1-1; V gene: TRBV10-3; clone size: many; CDR3 DNA: TGTGCCATCGGTCAGGGGAACACTGAAGCTTTCTTT; CDR3 protein: CAIGQGNTEAFF
D gene: .; J gene: TRBJ2-5; V gene: TRBV4-2; clone size: .; CDR3 DNA: TGTGCCAGCAGCCAAGATTCACGCGGTCAAGAGACCCAGTACTTC; CDR3 protein: CASSQDSRGQETQYF
D gene: .; J gene: TRBJ1-2; V gene: TRBV6-5; clone size: many; CDR3 DNA: TGTGCCAGCAGTTACTCGACCAGATCCGAAAGGGGCTACACCTTC; CDR3 protein: CASSYSTRSERGYTF
D gene: .; J gene: TRBJ2-6; V gene: TRBV19; clone size: many; CDR3 DNA: TGTGCCAGTAGTACGTCAGGGGCTGGGGCCAACGTCCTGACTTTC; CDR3 protein: CASSTSGAGANVLTF
D gene: .; J gene: TRBJ2-7; V gene: TRBV27; clone size: many; CDR3 DNA: TGTGCCAGCAGCCAATCGTCGGGCCGCCGATACTACGAGCAGTACTTC; CDR3 protein: CASSQSSGRRYYEQYF
D gene: .; J gene: TRBJ2-5; V gene: TRBV27; clone size: few; CDR3 DNA: TGTGCCAGCAGTTTAGCCTTCGAGACCGAGACCCAGTACTTC; CDR3 protein: CASSLAFETETQYF
D gene: .; J gene: TRBJ1-2; V gene: TRBV27; clone size: once; CDR3 DNA: TGTGCCAGCAGTTTATATCCGGACAGCGACTATGGCTACACCTTC; CDR3 protein: CASSLYPDSDYGYTF
D gene: .; J gene: TRBJ2-7; V gene: TRBV3-1; clone size: few; CDR3 DNA: TGTGCCAGCAGCCACCTAGGCGAGCAGTACTTC; CDR3 protein: CASSHLGEQYF
D gene: .; J gene: TRBJ2-2; V gene: TRBV5-1; clone size: few; CDR3 DNA: TGCGCCAGCAGCTTGGGACCCCGAGTCACCGGGGAGCTGTTTTTT; CDR3 protein: CASSLGPRVTGELFF
D gene: TRBD1; J gene: TRBJ1-1; V gene: TRBV12-3/TRBV12-4; clone size: .; CDR3 DNA: TGTGCCAGCGCCACGACAGGGCCGAACACTGAAGCTTTCTTT; CDR3 protein: CASATTGPNTEAFF
D gene: .; J gene: TRBJ2-5; V gene: TRBV28; clone size: many; CDR3 DNA: TGTGCCAGCAGCCCTAGGTGGGGGTCAGAGACCCAGTACTTC; CDR3 protein: CASSPRWGSETQYF
D gene: .; J gene: TRBJ1-1; V gene: TRBV4-1; clone size: many; CDR3 DNA: TGCGCCAGCAGTGGACCGTTAAAAGGCACTGAAGCTTTCTTT; CDR3 protein: CASSGPLKGTEAFF
D gene: TRBD2; J gene: TRBJ2-7; V gene: TRBV28; clone size: .; CDR3 DNA: TGTGCCAGCAGTCTGAGCGGGGGGGAGGTCGAGCAGTACTTC; CDR3 protein: CASSLSGGEVEQYF
D gene: .; J gene: TRBJ2-7; V gene: TRBV5-1; clone size: many; CDR3 DNA: TGCGCCAGCAGCATAAGCGGTCCCCCTTCACCCTACGAGCAGTACTTC; CDR3 protein: CASSISGPPSPYEQYF
D gene: TRBD2; J gene: TRBJ2-5; V gene: TRBV5-1; clone size: many; CDR3 DNA: TGCGCCAGCAGCTCAACTAGCGGGGGGGAGACCCAGTACTTC; CDR3 protein: CASSSTSGGETQYF
D gene: TRBD2; J gene: TRBJ2-7; V gene: TRBV28; clone size: many; CDR3 DNA: TGTGCCAGCAGTTTATGGCCTAGCGGGAGGACCACCAATTTCTACGAGCAGTACTTC; CDR3 protein: CASSLWPSGRTTNFYEQYF
D gene: TRBD2; J gene: TRBJ2-5; V gene: TRBV11-1; clone size: many; CDR3 DNA: TGTGCCAGCAGCTTTCGACTAGCGGGGGGGCCGTACCAAGAGACCCAGTACTTC; CDR3 protein: CASSFRLAGGPYQETQYF
D gene: .; J gene: TRBJ2-5; V gene: TRBV15; clone size: many; CDR3 DNA: TGTGCCACCAGCGGCAGTCAAGAGACCCAGTACTTC; CDR3 protein: CATSGSQETQYF
D gene: .; J gene: TRBJ1-2; V gene: TRBV2; clone size: many; CDR3 DNA: TGTGCCAGCAGCCCCGGGTACCGCCCGAGGAACTATGGCTACACCTTC; CDR3 protein: CASSPGYRPRNYGYTF
D gene: .; J gene: TRBJ1-2; V gene: TRBV6-1; clone size: many; CDR3 DNA: TGTGCCAGCAGAAAACAGGTTAACTATGGCTACACCTTC; CDR3 protein: CASRKQVNYGYTF
D gene: .; J gene: TRBJ1-2; V gene: TRBV6-5; clone size: many; CDR3 DNA: TGTGCCAGCAGTTACGTTCCGGAGAACTATGGCTACACCTTC; CDR3 protein: CASSYVPENYGYTF
D gene: .; J gene: TRBJ1-1; V gene: TRBV6-5; clone size: many; CDR3 DNA: TGTGCCAGCAGTTACTCGGGACGGAACACTGAAGCTTTCTTT; CDR3 protein: CASSYSGRNTEAFF
D gene: TRBD1; J gene: TRBJ1-6; V gene: TRBV19; clone size: many; CDR3 DNA: TGTGCCAGTAGTTCGCAGGGGGCCGATTCACCCCTCCACTTT; CDR3 protein: CASSSQGADSPLHF
D gene: TRBD1; J gene: TRBJ2-7; V gene: TRBV6-1; clone size: many; CDR3 DNA: TGTGCCGGCCGGGACAGGGGATACGAGCAGTACTTC; CDR3 protein: CAGRDRGYEQYF
D gene: TRBD1; J gene: TRBJ2-5; V gene: TRBV19; clone size: many; CDR3 DNA: TGTGCCAGTAGTAGTAGACAGGGGGCTGAAGAGACCCAGTACTTC; CDR3 protein: CASSSRQGAEETQYF
D gene: .; J gene: TRBJ2-5; V gene: TRBV7-2; clone size: many; CDR3 DNA: TGTGCCAGCAGTTCGCGACGGGACCTAAATGACTTGATCCCGGAGACCCAGTACTTC; CDR3 protein: CASSSRRDLNDLIPETQYF